This passage covers 24 T cell receptor beta chains from one sample sequenced in a study of T cells after yellow fever vaccination. From the 5' RACE reads, TCRdb called clonotypes with MiXCR, one entry per CDR3 protein. The table lists roughly 310,000 distinct CDR3 sequences, roughly 3.5% of them singletons, with 23% in the top ten. The sample here was PBMCs, taken on the day of the yellow fever booster vaccination. These receptors all come from a man aged 18 to 35 who received the YFV17D yellow fever vaccine.

The sample holds many counts of this clonotype. V usage is TRBV12-3 or TRBV12-4 and J usage is TRBJ2-7, with TRBD1 identical over 8 bases. The CDR3 loop spans 14 amino acids. J lost 1 base, V lost 6 bases, and 5 bases had no gene match. The CDR3 DNA reads as TGTGCCAGCAGGGCCCGACAGGGGTCCTACGAGCAGTACTTC. The encoded protein is CASRARQGSYEQYF.

Only a few counts were recorded for this clonotype. This chain connects TRBV27 to TRBJ1-1, with D tentatively TRBD1 (5 bases). V lost 3 bases to trimming and J lost 7 bases, with 9 bases between them. CDR3 length: 12 residues. Germline CDR1 and CDR2: MNHEY and SMNVEV (reference sequence). CDR3 in DNA: TGTGCCAGCAGTTTTAGGGACGGTGAAGCTTTCTTT. It translates to CASSFRDGEAFF.

This clonotype occurred many times. The genes are TRBV5-1 and TRBJ2-3, with 11 nucleotides matching TRBD2. Trimming at V came to 3 bases and at J to 3 bases, leaving 9 bases not matched to a gene. CDR1 and CDR2 from the germline V gene are SGHRS and YFSETQ. This CDR3 region has 17 residues. The CDR3 bases are TGCGCCAGCAGCTCTCGACTTAGCGGGGGGGTTACAGATACGCAGTATTTT. Its protein product is CASSSRLSGGVTDTQYF.

This clonotype has ten or more counts. The chain carries TRBV7-3 and TRBJ2-3, with 7 bases matching TRBD2. The germline gives CDR1 SGHTA, CDR2 FQGTGA. The CDR3 runs to 15 residues. Trimming cost V 4 bases and J 6 bases; bases outside gene matches: 10. The CDR3: CASSSGSGEGDTQYF. In DNA, the CDR3 is TGTGCCAGCAGCTCCGGATCGGGGGAGGGTGATACGCAGTATTTT.

This chain links TRBV7-2 with TRBJ2-3; D is ambiguous. There are 15 residues in the CDR3. V shed 5 bases and J shed 0 bases, with 12 bases lying between them. Germline CDR1 SGHTA, CDR2 FQGNSA. CDR3 bases: TGTGCCAGCAGCCCAACACGTACTAGCACAGATACGCAGTATTTT. As protein: CASSPTRTSTDTQYF.

The chain links TRBV5-1 to TRBJ1-3; TRBD1 matches at 9 bases. Trimming at V came to 0 bases and at J to 8 bases, leaving 6 bases not matched to a gene. Germline-derived CDR1 and CDR2 are SGHRS and YFSETQ. This CDR3 comprises 15 residues. CDR3 nucleotides: TGCGCCAGCAGCTTGGGAGCGACAGGGGGAGACACCATATATTTT. Translation: CASSLGATGGDTIYF.

The chain uses TRBV4-2 and TRBJ1-4; the D is unclear. The CDR3 consists of 15 residues. Germline CDR1 is LGHNA and CDR2 is YNFKEQ. The V gene lost 4 bases and the J gene lost 7 bases, with 16 bases spanning the gap. The CDR3 nucleotides are TGTGCCAGCAGCCTCCGGCAGGAGCCTAGTGAAAAACTGTTTTTT. Amino acid sequence: CASSLRQEPSEKLFF.

This clonotype was counted at least ten times. The CDR3 nucleotides read TGTGCCATCAGTGAGTCGGGGGGCAGCCAAGAGACCCAGTACTTC. Translating it yields CAISESGGSQETQYF. The chain uses TRBV10-3 and TRBJ2-5; either TRBD1 or TRBD2 may fit D (6 bases each). The CDR3 sequence is 15 residues long. Germline V gives CDR1 ENHRY, CDR2 SYGVKD. Trimming removed 0 bases from V and 1 base from J, with 9 bases in between.

V usage is TRBV6-2 or TRBV6-3 and J usage is TRBJ2-5; possibly TRBD1 or TRBD2 for D (5 bases each). The germline V gene has CDR1 MNHEY and CDR2 SVGEGT. This CDR3 region has 13 residues. V gave up 8 bases and J gave up 1 base, with 11 bases separating them. The DNA of the CDR3 is TGTGCCAGCCGGGGCAGCAGCCAAGAGACCCAGTACTTC. Its protein product is CASRGSSQETQYF.

Points on this clonotype: Relative to the germline gene, one junction end is altered; a read error may explain this. V and J are TRBV12-3 or TRBV12-4 and TRBJ2-5; 9 nucleotides agree with TRBD2. The CDR3 is 15 amino acids. The CDR3 is CVSSLGGGGAETQYF. The CDR3 coding sequence is TGTGTCAGCAGTTTAGGGGGCGGGGGGGCAGAGACCCAGTACTTC.

The chain combines TRBV7-2 with TRBJ2-1, with 7 positions matching TRBD1. With V trimmed by 2 bases and J by 3 bases, 4 bases remained unmatched. Germline-derived CDR1 and CDR2 are SGHTA and FQGNSA. The CDR3 sequence is 15 residues long. The CDR3 region is CASSLRTGVYNEQFF. Written as DNA, the CDR3 is TGTGCCAGCAGCTTAAGAACAGGGGTCTACAATGAGCAGTTCTTC.

This clonotype occurred a few times. This chain connects TRBV30 to TRBJ2-2; a weak D match, TRBD2 (6 bases). The V gene's germline CDR1 is GTSNPN and CDR2 SVGIG (reference sequence). The V end lost 2 bases, the J end lost 6 bases, and 13 bases lay between the germline ends. The length of the CDR3 is 14 residues. The CDR3 bases are TGTGCCTGGAGTCCCCGGCGGGGTCCCGGGGAGCTGTTTTTT. Protein sequence: CAWSPRRGPGELFF.

This clonotype was recorded at least ten times. The chain joins TRBV20-1 to TRBJ2-7, with TRBD2 matching over 12 bases. In germline, CDR1 is DFQATT, CDR2 SNEGSKA (reference sequence). The CDR3 is 14 residues long. Germline trimming cut 5 bases from V and 1 base from J; bases unmatched to any gene: 3. In DNA form, the CDR3 reads TGCAGTGCTCTAGCGGGGGGGCTTTCCTACGAGCAGTACGTC. Translating it yields CSALAGGLSYEQYV.

This clonotype appeared many times. The chain couples TRBV6-5 to TRBJ1-2, with unresolved D. The CDR3 totals 11 residues. Germline CDR1 is MNHEY and CDR2 is SVGAGI. V was clipped by 6 bases and J by 7 bases, with 9 bases between them. The CDR3 sequence is CASSHGGGYTF. The CDR3 DNA reads as TGTGCCAGCAGCCACGGTGGTGGCTACACCTTC.

In this sample, this clonotype turned up many times. The chain employs TRBV7-2 and TRBJ1-1, with D uncertain. The germline V and J ends were trimmed by 5 bases and 0 bases, with 7 bases remaining between them. CDR1 and CDR2 from the germline V gene are SGHTA and FQGNSA. This CDR3 spans 13 amino acids. Here the CDR3 reads CASSGDLNTEAFF. The CDR3 nucleotides are TGTGCCAGCAGCGGTGACCTGAACACTGAAGCTTTCTTT.

This clonotype was seen ten or more times. The CDR3 DNA is TGTGCCACCAGCAGCGCCCTGGACAGGGCCTTGTACTTC. Translation gives CATSSALDRALYF. The V gene is TRBV15, the J gene TRBJ2-4; 8 bases map to TRBD1. Germline CDR1 and CDR2: LNHNV and YYDKDF (reference sequence). This CDR3 comprises 13 residues. The trim removed 3 bases at V and 15 bases at J, leaving 10 bases unmatched.

A few counts support this clonotype. V usage is TRBV14 and J usage is TRBJ2-2, with D hard to call. Trimming took 4 bases from V and 2 from J, leaving 11 bases between them. The CDR3 covers 15 residues. The germline gives CDR1 SGHDN, CDR2 FVKESK. CDR3 sequence reads: CASSLEETNTGELFF. CDR3 coding DNA: TGTGCCAGCAGCCTCGAGGAGACCAACACCGGGGAGCTGTTTTTT.

The V gene is TRBV6-5, the J gene TRBJ1-6; perhaps TRBD1 as D (5 bases). The CDR3 runs to 15 residues. Germline CDR1 reads MNHEY; CDR2 reads SVGAGI. Trimming cost V 4 bases and J 13 bases, with 20 bases left between them. The CDR3 DNA follows: TGTGCCAGCAGTTCCCTCGGAGGGGAGGGAAGGCCCCTCCACTTT. Translation: CASSSLGGEGRPLHF.

This clonotype was counted many times. V and J are TRBV18 and TRBJ1-1; D uncertain. Germline V gene sequence: CDR1 KGHSH, CDR2 LQKENI. The V end lost 2 bases, the J end lost 1 base, and 8 bases lay between the germline ends. The CDR3 has 14 residues. The CDR3 coding sequence is TGTGCCAGCTCACCAACGGCGACGAACACTGAAGCTTTCTTT. Translation: CASSPTATNTEAFF.

This clonotype was detected many times. This rearrangement joins TRBV6-5 to TRBJ1-4, with TRBD1 as a possible D gene (5 bases). The CDR3 extends over 14 amino acids. CDR1 and CDR2 (germline): MNHEY, SVGAGI. V lost 7 bases and J 11 bases, leaving 20 bases between the germline ends. Written as DNA, the CDR3 is TGTGCCAGCACTCCAGGGCGAGGGTCCGGCAAACTGTTTTTT. As protein: CASTPGRGSGKLFF.

This clonotype was observed many times. V usage is TRBV13 and J usage is TRBJ2-4; 11 bases are shared with TRBD2. Germline loops: CDR1 PRHDT, CDR2 FYEKMQ (reference sequence). The V and J ends lost 4 bases and 1 base, in that order; junction bases with no gene match: 6. The CDR3 runs to 17 residues. This chain's CDR3 is CASSSLASGGAKNIQYF. The DNA of the CDR3 is TGTGCCAGCAGCTCGCTCGCTAGCGGGGGGGCCAAAAACATTCAGTACTTC.

This clonotype was recorded at least ten times. This rearrangement joins TRBV10-3 to TRBJ2-3; D remains ambiguous. The CDR3 loop spans 12 amino acids. The V gene's germline CDR1 is ENHRY and CDR2 SYGVKD. V lost 2 bases, J lost 4 bases, and 4 bases lay in between. This CDR3 is CAISETSDTQYF. The CDR3 DNA follows: TGTGCCATCAGTGAGACCTCAGATACGCAGTATTTT.

This clonotype was detected many times. The chain combines TRBV10-3 with TRBJ1-1, with 10 bases fitting TRBD1. Germline V gene data show CDR1 as ENHRY and CDR2 as SYGVKD. V shed 9 bases, J shed 5 bases, and the junction held 6 bases outside the gene matches. This CDR3 has 13 amino acids. In DNA form, the CDR3 reads TGTGCCATGGGACAGGGGAGTCGTACTGAAGCTTTCTTT. Amino acids: CAMGQGSRTEAFF.

This clonotype was seen a handful of times. This chain connects TRBV20-1 to TRBJ2-3; D is uncertain. The CDR3 covers 14 residues. V lost 3 bases and J lost 1, with 11 bases in between. Germline V lookup: CDR1 DFQATT, CDR2 SNEGSKA (reference sequence). Here the CDR3 reads CSASIPLGTDTQYF. The CDR3 nucleotides are TGCAGTGCTAGTATACCCCTTGGCACAGATACGCAGTATTTT.